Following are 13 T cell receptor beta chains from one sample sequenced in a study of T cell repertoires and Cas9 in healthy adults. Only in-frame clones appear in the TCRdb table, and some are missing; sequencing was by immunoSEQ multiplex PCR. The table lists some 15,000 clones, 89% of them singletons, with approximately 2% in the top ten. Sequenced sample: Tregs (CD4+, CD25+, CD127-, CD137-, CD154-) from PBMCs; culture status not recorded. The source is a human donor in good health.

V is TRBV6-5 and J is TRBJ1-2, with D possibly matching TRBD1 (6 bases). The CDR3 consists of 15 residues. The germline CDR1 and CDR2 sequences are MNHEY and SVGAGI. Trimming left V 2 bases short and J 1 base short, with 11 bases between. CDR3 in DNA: TGTGCCAGCAGTTACCGGGCAGGGGTTAACTATGGCTACACCTTC. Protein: CASSYRAGVNYGYTF.

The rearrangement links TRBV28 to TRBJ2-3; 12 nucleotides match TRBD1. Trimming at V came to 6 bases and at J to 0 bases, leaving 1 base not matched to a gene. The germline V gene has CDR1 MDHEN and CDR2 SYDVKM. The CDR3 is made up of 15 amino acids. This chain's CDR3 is CASRGQGASTDTQYF. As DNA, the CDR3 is TGTGCCAGCAGGGGACAGGGGGCTAGCACAGATACGCAGTATTTT.

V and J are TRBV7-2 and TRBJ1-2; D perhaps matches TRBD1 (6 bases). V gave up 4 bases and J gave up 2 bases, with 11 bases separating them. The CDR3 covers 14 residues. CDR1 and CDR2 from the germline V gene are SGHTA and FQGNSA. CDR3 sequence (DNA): TGTGCCAGCAGCTCTAGTACAGGGAACTATGGCTACACCTTC. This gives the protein CASSSSTGNYGYTF.

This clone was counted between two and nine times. The CDR3 DNA reads as TGTGCCAGCAGCCGTGACAGGGCCACTGAAGCTTTCTTT. As protein: CASSRDRATEAFF. The chain couples TRBV7-9 to TRBJ1-1; TRBD1 agrees at 7 bases. CDR3 length: 13 residues. V was clipped by 5 bases and J by 4 bases; unmatched bases: 4. CDR1 is SEHNR, CDR2 FQNEAQ, per germline (reference sequence). Filled out from reference TRBV7-9 and TRBJ1-1, the complete variable domain reads DTGVSQNPRHKITKRGQNVTFRCDPISEHNRLYWYRQTLGQGPEFLTYFQNEAQLEKSRLLSDRFSAERPKGSFSTLEIQRTEQGDSAMYLCASSRDRATEAFFGQGTRLTVV.

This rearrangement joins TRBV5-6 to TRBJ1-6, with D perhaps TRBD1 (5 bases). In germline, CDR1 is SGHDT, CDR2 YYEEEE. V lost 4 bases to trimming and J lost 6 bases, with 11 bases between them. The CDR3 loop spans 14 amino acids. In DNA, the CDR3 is TGTGCCAGCAGCGGACGACAGATTAATTCACCCCTCCACTTT. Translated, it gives CASSGRQINSPLHF.

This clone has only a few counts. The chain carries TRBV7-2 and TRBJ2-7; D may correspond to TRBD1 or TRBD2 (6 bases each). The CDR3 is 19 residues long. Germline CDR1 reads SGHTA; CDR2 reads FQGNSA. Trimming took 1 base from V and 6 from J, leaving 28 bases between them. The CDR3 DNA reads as TGTGCCAGCAGCTTAGTGGGGGCGATCGGGGGCGCCCTCCCCTCCGAGCAGTACTTC. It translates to CASSLVGAIGGALPSEQYF.

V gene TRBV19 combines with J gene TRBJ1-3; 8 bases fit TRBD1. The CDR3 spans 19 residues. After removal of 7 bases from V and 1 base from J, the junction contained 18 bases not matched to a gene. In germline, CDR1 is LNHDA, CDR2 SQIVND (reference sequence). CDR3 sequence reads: CASTDSRTGTPWSGNTIYF. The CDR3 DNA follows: TGTGCCAGTACGGACAGTAGGACAGGGACCCCTTGGTCTGGAAACACCATATATTTT.

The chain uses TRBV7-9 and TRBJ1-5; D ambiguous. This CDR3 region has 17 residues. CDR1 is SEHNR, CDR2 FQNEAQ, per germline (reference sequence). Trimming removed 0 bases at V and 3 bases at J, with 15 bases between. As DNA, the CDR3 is TGTGCCAGCAGCTTAGCGCGGGGTCGTGACGACAATCAGCCCCAGCATTTT. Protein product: CASSLARGRDDNQPQHF.

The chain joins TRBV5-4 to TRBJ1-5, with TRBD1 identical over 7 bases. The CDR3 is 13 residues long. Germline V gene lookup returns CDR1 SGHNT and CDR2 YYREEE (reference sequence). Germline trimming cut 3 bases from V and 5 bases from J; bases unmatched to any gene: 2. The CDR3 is CASSWDSDQPQHF. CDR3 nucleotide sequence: TGTGCCAGCAGCTGGGACAGCGATCAGCCCCAGCATTTT.

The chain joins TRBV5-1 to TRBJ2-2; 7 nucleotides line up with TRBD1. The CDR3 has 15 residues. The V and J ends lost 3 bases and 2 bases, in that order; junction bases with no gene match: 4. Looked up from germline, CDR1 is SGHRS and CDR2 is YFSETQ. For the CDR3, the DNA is TGCGCCAGCAGCTCCGGGACAGTTAACACCGGGGAGCTGTTTTTT. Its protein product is CASSSGTVNTGELFF.

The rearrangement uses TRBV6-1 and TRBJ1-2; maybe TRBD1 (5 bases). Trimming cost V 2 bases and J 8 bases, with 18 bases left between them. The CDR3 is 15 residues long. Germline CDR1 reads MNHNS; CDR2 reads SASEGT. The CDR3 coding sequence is TGTGCCAGCAGTGAATTCCTAGGGGCGGGAAAAGGCTACACCTTC. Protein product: CASSEFLGAGKGYTF.

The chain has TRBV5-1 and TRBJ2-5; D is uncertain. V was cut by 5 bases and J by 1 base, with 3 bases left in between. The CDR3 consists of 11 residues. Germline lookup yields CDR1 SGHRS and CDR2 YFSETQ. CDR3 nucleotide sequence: TGCGCCAGCAGGTTCCAAGAGACCCAGTACTTC. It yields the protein CASRFQETQYF. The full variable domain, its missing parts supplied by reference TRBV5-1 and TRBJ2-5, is KAGVTQTPRYLIKTRGQQVTLSCSPISGHRSVSWYQQTPGQGLQFLFEYFSETQRNKGNFPGRFSGRQFSNSRSEMNVSTLELGDSALYLCASRFQETQYFGPGTRLLVL.

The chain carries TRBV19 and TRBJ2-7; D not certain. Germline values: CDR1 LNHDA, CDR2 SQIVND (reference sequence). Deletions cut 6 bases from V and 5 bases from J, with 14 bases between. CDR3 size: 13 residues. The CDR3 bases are TGTGCCAGTAGAAAGATTCAGGTTGACGAGCAGTACTTC. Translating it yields CASRKIQVDEQYF.